A single sample gave rise to the 21 T cell receptor beta chains below, sequenced in a study of T cells in Graves' hyperthyroidism and ophthalmopathy. Amplified TCR beta CDR3 regions came from RNA transcripts. The HTBI set primed first-round TCR CDR3 RT-PCR. One entry per CDR3 protein results from TCRdb running MiXCR on the multiplex PCR reads. This sample has around 350,000 distinct CDR3 sequences, with approximately 14% found just once. Sequencing was carried out using blood. The receptor set was obtained from a woman aged 25 to 39 with Graves' ophthalmopathy.

This clonotype was seen a few times. CDR3: CASSQGHSSDRAYGYTF. CDR3 DNA sequence: TGCGCCAGCAGCCAAGGGCACTCCTCGGACAGGGCCTATGGCTACACCTTC. The gene calls are TRBV4-1 and TRBJ1-2; 8 positions match TRBD1. Germline V gives CDR1 MGHRA, CDR2 YSYEKL. This CDR3 is built from 17 residues. Losses at the gene ends were 1 base for V and 4 bases for J; bases not matched to a gene: 11.

In this sample, this clonotype turned up many times. The chain recombines TRBV11-2 with TRBJ1-2; a possible D gene is TRBD1 (5 bases). V shed 4 bases and J shed 9 bases, with 18 bases lying between them. CDR1 and CDR2 (germline): SGHAT, FQNNGV. CDR3 length: 14 amino acids. The CDR3 spells CASSSLAGPRSYTF. The CDR3 DNA reads TGTGCCAGCAGCTCCCTGGCGGGGCCCAGGAGCTACACCTTC.

The rearrangement links TRBV7-9 to TRBJ2-1; D is undetermined. Germline CDR1 is SEHNR and CDR2 is FQNEAQ (reference sequence). Trimming shortened V by 4 bases and J by 4 bases, and 8 bases separated the two germline ends. The CDR3 covers 13 residues. CDR3 protein: CASSWAMYNEQFF. CDR3 nucleotide sequence: TGTGCCAGCAGCTGGGCTATGTACAATGAGCAGTTCTTC.

This clonotype was counted between two and nine times. The chain uses TRBV7-3 and TRBJ2-3; 12 nucleotides agree with TRBD2. The CDR3 is 15 amino acids. V dropped 5 bases and J dropped 6; count of bases not matched to a gene: 6. Germline-derived CDR1 and CDR2 are SGHTA and FQGTGA. The CDR3 sequence: CASSTSSGGADTQYF. The CDR3 region has the DNA TGTGCCAGCAGCACATCTAGCGGGGGGGCCGATACGCAGTATTTT.

The chain carries TRBV10-3 and TRBJ2-2; 8 bases are shared with TRBD2. Germline-derived CDR1 and CDR2 are ENHRY and SYGVKD. This CDR3 comprises 15 residues. With 8 bases clipped from V and 7 bases from J, the junction kept 12 bases outside the gene matches. The CDR3 is CAIAPSGGPIGELFF. In nucleotides, the CDR3 is TGTGCCATCGCCCCATCGGGGGGGCCGATCGGGGAGCTGTTTTTT.

Details on this clonotype: A read error may be the cause here, since a much bigger clone is one base away. The chain carries TRBV28 and TRBJ1-3; D is possibly TRBD1 (6 bases). The germline V gene has CDR1 MDHEN and CDR2 SYDVKM. The CDR3 is 12 amino acids. The CDR3 DNA sequence: TGTGCCAGCACAGGGGCTGGAGACACCATATATTTT. The encoded protein is CASTGAGDTIYF.

This clonotype has more than one count but fewer than ten. The rearrangement joins TRBV9 to TRBJ1-4, with D unclear. The V gene lost 4 bases and the J gene lost 10 bases, with 17 bases spanning the gap. The CDR3 covers 14 residues. CDR1 is SGDLS and CDR2 is YYNGEE in the germline V gene. The CDR3 reads CASSPDVNARKLFF. CDR3 coding DNA: TGTGCCAGCAGCCCAGACGTGAACGCACGAAAACTGTTTTTT.

This clonotype was seen only a few times. This chain uses TRBV6-2 or TRBV6-3 with TRBJ1-3; 7 nucleotides match TRBD1. Germline lookup yields CDR1 MNHEY and CDR2 SVGEGT. V was clipped by 4 bases and J by 0 bases; unmatched bases: 6. The CDR3 is 16 amino acids. CDR3 sequence (DNA): TGTGCCAGCAGTTGCGCGGGACAGAGCTCTGGAAACACCATATATTTT. It yields the protein CASSCAGQSSGNTIYF.

This clonotype appeared many times. This chain links TRBV7-9 with TRBJ1-1; D is unclear. Germline V lookup: CDR1 SEHNR, CDR2 FQNEAQ (reference sequence). V was trimmed by 1 base and J by 0 bases, leaving 6 bases between them. The length of the CDR3 is 14 residues. For the CDR3, the DNA is TGTGCCAGCAGCTTAGGGAGTCTGAACACTGAAGCTTTCTTT. Amino acids: CASSLGSLNTEAFF.

J is TRBJ2-3 and V is TRBV29-1; 10 bases line up with TRBD2. Germline CDR1 and CDR2: SQVTM and ANQGSEA. This CDR3 is 16 amino acids long. J gave up 3 bases and V 3 bases, and 9 bases lay outside the gene matches. CDR3 residues: CSVELRLAGFTDTQYF. DNA for the CDR3: TGCAGCGTTGAGTTGAGACTAGCGGGTTTTACAGATACGCAGTATTTT.

This chain connects TRBV5-1 to TRBJ2-2; the D is unclear. This CDR3 contains 16 residues. CDR1 and CDR2 (germline): SGHRS, YFSETQ. V lost 0 bases and J 6 bases, leaving 15 bases between the germline ends. The CDR3 sequence: CASSLGLILEAGELFF. The CDR3 DNA is TGCGCCAGCAGCTTGGGACTTATCTTAGAGGCCGGGGAGCTGTTTTTT.

This clonotype appeared many times. The chain links TRBV10-3 to TRBJ2-3, with no clear D. Germline-derived CDR1 and CDR2 are ENHRY and SYGVKD. V shed 3 bases and J shed 0 bases, with 19 bases lying between them. The CDR3 consists of 18 residues. This chain's CDR3 is CAISDLFGSAVSTDTQYF. CDR3 sequence (DNA): TGTGCCATCAGTGATCTTTTTGGGTCGGCGGTTAGCACAGATACGCAGTATTTT.

This clonotype showed up many times. The chain recombines TRBV28 with TRBJ1-1; D is possibly TRBD1 (5 bases). CDR1 is MDHEN and CDR2 is SYDVKM in the germline V gene. CDR3 size: 11 residues. The V and J ends lost 8 bases and 6 bases respectively, with 10 bases between them. In DNA, the CDR3 is TGTGCCAGCCGGGGGGAATCTGAAGCTTTCTTT. This gives the protein CASRGESEAFF.

This clonotype was seen at least ten times. V is TRBV28 and J is TRBJ1-2; possible D gene TRBD1, 6 bases. The CDR3 sequence is 13 residues long. Germline V gives CDR1 MDHEN, CDR2 SYDVKM. V gave up 5 bases and J gave up 2 bases, with 9 bases separating them. In DNA, the CDR3 is TGTGCCAGCAGTACAGGACAGAACTATGGCTACACCTTC. Its protein product is CASSTGQNYGYTF.

A remark on this clonotype: No DNA is shown, since the ends of the CDR3 on it are uncertain; the CDR3 is the one TCRdb lists. The chain combines TRBV19 with TRBJ1-4; TRBD1 was called by the table and not checked on the DNA. In germline, CDR1 is LNHDA, CDR2 SQIVND (reference sequence). Both ends counted, the CDR3 spans 18 residues. The CDR3 sequence is CASSTGANGWNIAKNCFF.

The table lists this clonotype with many counts. CDR3 region: CASSKGQGSTEAFF. CDR3 nucleotide sequence: TGTGCCAGCAGCAAGGGACAGGGGAGCACTGAAGCTTTCTTT. The rearrangement uses TRBV7-9 and TRBJ1-1; 10 nucleotides align to TRBD1. The CDR3 length is 14 residues. J was trimmed by 4 bases and V by 5 bases; bases with no gene match: 4. CDR1 and CDR2 (germline): SEHNR, FQNEAQ (reference sequence).

The chain combines TRBV2 with TRBJ1-3; possibly TRBD1 for D (6 bases). Trimming stripped 6 bases from V and 5 bases from J, with 17 bases between. Germline V gene data show CDR1 as SNHLY and CDR2 as FYNNEI. The CDR3 length is 15 residues. The CDR3 DNA follows: TGTGCCAGCAGAGAGGGGGGGGGGGCCCGAAACACCATATATTTT. As protein: CASREGGGARNTIYF.

This clonotype was found many times. The V and J genes are TRBV3-1 and TRBJ2-3, with D perhaps matching TRBD1 or TRBD2 (5 bases each). The ends were cut back, 1 base at V and 2 bases at J, with 13 bases in the middle. Germline V gene sequence: CDR1 LGHDT, CDR2 YNNKEL (reference sequence). This CDR3 is 16 amino acids long. The CDR3 region is CASSQAWGGFTDTQYF. CDR3 nucleotides: TGTGCCAGCAGCCAAGCGTGGGGCGGGTTCACAGATACGCAGTATTTT.

This clonotype was recorded at least ten times. This sequence joins TRBV3-1 and TRBJ2-3; D remains unclear. CDR3 length: 14 amino acids. Germline CDR1 LGHDT, CDR2 YNNKEL (reference sequence). Trimming pared 1 base from V and 4 bases from J, leaving 9 bases between. The CDR3 nucleotides read TGTGCCAGCAGCCAAGTCGGTAGGGCAGATACGCAGTATTTT. This translates into CASSQVGRADTQYF.

A few counts support this clonotype. The genes are TRBV6-1 and TRBJ2-5, with TRBD2 identical over 11 bases. CDR1 and CDR2 (germline): MNHNS, SASEGT. Trimming removed 6 bases from V and 2 bases from J; junction bases left unmatched: 5. This CDR3 region has 15 residues. DNA for the CDR3: TGTGCCAGCAGCCTAGCGGGGGGAGAACAAGAGACCCAGTACTTC. Protein sequence: CASSLAGGEQETQYF.

The sample holds a few counts of this clonotype. The chain joins TRBV6-2 or TRBV6-3 to TRBJ1-3; D is unclear. Germline V gene data show CDR1 as MNHEY and CDR2 as SVGEGT. V was clipped by 6 bases and J by 3 bases, with 3 bases between them. The CDR3 length is 11 residues. The DNA for the CDR3 is TGTGCCAGCAGCGATGGAAACACCATATATTTT. Protein product: CASSDGNTIYF.